This T cell receptor beta chain emerged from a study of CD8 T cells in ankylosing spondylitis. MiXCR was run by TCRdb on the 5' RACE reads, yielding one entry per CDR3 protein. The sample has roughly 97,000 distinct CDR3 sequences; 8% to 10% are singletons. There are many counts of this clonotype. Its antigen is currently unknown. Germline CDR1 and CDR2: LGHNA and YSLEER. CDR3 length equals 18 residues. V dropped 1 base and J dropped 0; count of bases not matched to a gene: 5. Study findings and constraints: Relatively rare in peripheral blood, disease-linked clones were also CD8+. A TCR beta motif made of 7 to 9 highly homologous variants seemed typical of ankylosing spondylitis blood.

The specimen was blood, either unsorted or a sorted T cell fraction (not recorded which). The source is a male donor with ankylosing spondylitis or in good health (not recorded which). J is TRBJ2-3 and V is TRBV4-3; the match to TRBD2 covers 12 bases. The CDR3 DNA follows: TGCGCCAGCAGCCAAGGGACTAGCGGGGCCCTTAGCACAGATACGCAGTATTTT. Protein sequence: CASSQGTSGALSTDTQYF.